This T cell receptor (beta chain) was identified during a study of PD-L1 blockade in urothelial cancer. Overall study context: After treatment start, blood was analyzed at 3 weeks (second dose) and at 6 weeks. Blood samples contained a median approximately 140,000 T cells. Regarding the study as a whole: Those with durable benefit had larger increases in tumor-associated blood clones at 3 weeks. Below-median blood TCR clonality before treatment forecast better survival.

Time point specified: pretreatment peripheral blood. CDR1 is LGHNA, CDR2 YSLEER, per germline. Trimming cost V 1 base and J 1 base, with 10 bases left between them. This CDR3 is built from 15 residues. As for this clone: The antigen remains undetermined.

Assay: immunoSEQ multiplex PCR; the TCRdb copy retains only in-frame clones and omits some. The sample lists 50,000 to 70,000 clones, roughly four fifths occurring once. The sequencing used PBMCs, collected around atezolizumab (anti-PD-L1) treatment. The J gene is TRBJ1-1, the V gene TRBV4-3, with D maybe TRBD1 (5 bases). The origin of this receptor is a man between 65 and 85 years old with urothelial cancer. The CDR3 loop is CASSQVGGGNTEAFF. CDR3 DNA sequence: TGCGCCAGCAGCCAAGTTGGGGGGGGGAACACTGAAGCTTTCTTT.